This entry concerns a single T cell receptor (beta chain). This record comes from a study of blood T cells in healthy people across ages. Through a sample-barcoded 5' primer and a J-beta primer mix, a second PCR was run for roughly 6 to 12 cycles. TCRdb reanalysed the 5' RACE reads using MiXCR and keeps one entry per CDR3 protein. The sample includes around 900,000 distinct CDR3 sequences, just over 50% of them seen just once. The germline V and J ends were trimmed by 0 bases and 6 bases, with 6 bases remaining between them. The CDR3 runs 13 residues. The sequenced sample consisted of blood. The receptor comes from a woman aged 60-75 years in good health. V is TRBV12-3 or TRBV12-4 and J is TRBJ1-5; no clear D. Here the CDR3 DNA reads TGTGCCAGCAGTTTAGCGTCCGCTCAGCCCCAGCATTTT. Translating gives CASSLASAQPQHF.